This T cell receptor beta chain comes out of a study of OX40 agonist ivuxolimab in advanced cancers. The CDR3 loop spans 16 amino acids. Germline CDR1 PRHDT, CDR2 FYEKMQ (reference sequence). Unmatched junction bases numbered 8, after V lost 4 bases and J lost 3 bases. Sequencing was performed with immunoSEQ multiplex PCR; in TCRdb, only in-frame clones are kept and a portion is missing. The table lists roughly 24,000 clones, about 85% of them singletons. This chain connects TRBV13 to TRBJ2-4; 8 nucleotides align to TRBD2. The input for sequencing was CD4+ or CD8+ T cells sorted from blood, taken in a trial of the OX40 agonist ivuxolimab. The sequence came from an adult with an advanced solid tumor such as melanoma, head and neck, liver or kidney cancer. In DNA form, the CDR3 reads TGTGCCAGCAGCTCCACTAGCGGAATCGACAAAAACATTCAGTACTTC. It yields the protein CASSSTSGIDKNIQYF.